These 5 T cell receptor beta chains originate from one sample sequenced in a study of CD8 T cells in Susac syndrome. Random hexamers were used to reverse transcribe an amount of about 0.5 to 1 ug RNA. TCRdb independently ran MiXCR on the immunoSEQ multiplex PCR reads; one entry per CDR3 protein. The table shows roughly 200,000 distinct CDR3 sequences, with just under 95% occurring only once. Sample: CD4+ T cells from PBMCs. The source of these receptors is a human donor with Susac syndrome.

The genes are TRBV19 and TRBJ1-1; D uncertain. The CDR3 is made up of 13 amino acids. The germline V gene encodes CDR1 LNHDA and CDR2 SQIVND (reference sequence). V gave up 5 bases and J gave up 10 bases, with 17 bases separating them. CDR3 in DNA: TGTGCCAGTAGTGCTGACCGCGCGGATGGAGCTTTCTTT. It specifies CASSADRADGAFF.

In nucleotides, the CDR3 is TGTGCTAGTGGTTTCGGAAGAGATACGCAGTATTTT. Its protein product is CASGFGRDTQYF. The chain recombines TRBV12-5 with TRBJ2-3; no definite D call. Trimming pared 3 bases from V and 5 bases from J, leaving 6 bases between. Germline CDR1 is LGHNT and CDR2 is FRNRAP. The CDR3 has 12 amino acids.

This chain connects TRBV5-1 to TRBJ2-2; TRBD1 matches at 8 bases. The V and J ends lost 4 bases and 7 bases, in that order; junction bases with no gene match: 15. CDR1 is SGHRS, CDR2 YFSETQ, per germline. The CDR3 is 17 amino acids. The CDR3 coding sequence is TGCGCCAGCAGCCCGCAAAGCTGGACAGGGCATAGCGGGGAGCTGTTTTTT. It translates to CASSPQSWTGHSGELFF.

This chain links TRBV7-6 with TRBJ2-1; tentative D call: TRBD2 (5 bases). V was pared by 5 bases and J by 7 bases, with 24 bases between. CDR1 and CDR2 from the germline V gene are SGHVS and FNYEAQ. There are 17 residues in the CDR3. As DNA, the CDR3 is TGTGCCAGCAGCACCAGCCCTCTAGCTGTTAGTTGGAATGAGCAGTTCTTC. Its translation is CASSTSPLAVSWNEQFF.

This sequence joins TRBV19 and TRBJ2-5; 8 bases map to TRBD2. V was clipped by 4 bases and J by 1 base; unmatched bases: 5. The CDR3 consists of 15 residues. Per the germline V gene, CDR1 is LNHDA and CDR2 is SQIVND (reference sequence). The CDR3 loop reads CASSKAGGPQETQYF. CDR3 in DNA: TGTGCCAGTAGTAAGGCGGGGGGCCCCCAAGAGACCCAGTACTTC.